A single sample is the source of the 15 T cell receptor beta chains below, sequenced in a study of cytomegalovirus exposure and HLA in healthy donors. Researchers ran the PCR with 60 Vbeta and 13 Jbeta primers. Assay: immunoSEQ multiplex PCR; the TCRdb copy retains only in-frame clones and omits some. The table includes 93,000 or so clones, around 65% detected once. What was sequenced was PBMCs. These receptors all stem from a woman aged 45 to 65 in good health and CMV-seronegative.

The V and J genes are TRBV15 and TRBJ2-5, with D perhaps matching TRBD1 (5 bases). Germline CDR1 is LNHNV and CDR2 is YYDKDF (reference sequence). V shed 3 bases and J shed 5 bases, with 7 bases lying between them. The CDR3 loop spans 12 amino acids. CDR3 coding DNA: TGTGCCACCAGCAGTAAGGGGGAGACCCAGTACTTC. Its translation: CATSSKGETQYF.

The chain couples TRBV11-3 to TRBJ2-2, with 7 bases that match TRBD1. Germline CDR1 is SGHNT and CDR2 is YENEEA. This CDR3 spans 15 amino acids. Losses at the gene ends were 5 bases for V and 0 bases for J; bases not matched to a gene: 3. CDR3 in amino acids: CASSEQGPNTGELFF. The CDR3 region has the DNA TGTGCCAGCAGCGAACAGGGGCCGAACACCGGGGAGCTGTTTTTT.

The chain carries TRBV6-1 and TRBJ1-2; D gene ambiguous. Trimming left V 0 bases short and J 2 bases short, with 4 bases between. Germline V lookup: CDR1 MNHNS, CDR2 SASEGT. The CDR3 covers 13 residues. In nucleotides, the CDR3 is TGTGCCAGCAGTGAAGCAGCGAACTATGGCTACACCTTC. It specifies CASSEAANYGYTF.

Comment on this clone: The germline gene is not matched at one end of the junction; a read error may be the cause. The chain links TRBV11-2 to TRBJ1-3; 7 bases are shared with TRBD1. The CDR3 is 13 residues long. Germline CDR1 is SGHAT and CDR2 is FQNNGV. Here the CDR3 reads CASSLEWGTVPHF. DNA for the CDR3: TGTGCCAGCAGCTTAGAGTGGGGGACAGTCCCTCATTTT.

This clone has just a few counts. The chain employs TRBV7-2 and TRBJ1-4, with TRBD1 matching over 8 bases. Per germline, CDR1 SGHTA and CDR2 FQGNSA. J gave up 4 bases and V 5 bases, and 6 bases lay outside the gene matches. This CDR3 is 15 amino acids long. The CDR3 region is CASSHRDRGNEKLFF. CDR3 DNA: TGTGCCAGCAGCCATCGAGACAGGGGTAATGAAAAACTGTTTTTT.

V is TRBV5-1 and J is TRBJ1-1; tentatively, D is TRBD1 (6 bases). The CDR3 runs to 13 residues. Between the trimmed V and J ends, which lost 5 bases and 2 bases, there was a span of 10 bases. Germline assignment: CDR1 SGHRS and CDR2 YFSETQ. The CDR3 loop reads CASRTTGNTEAFF. For the CDR3, the DNA is TGCGCCAGCAGAACGACAGGCAACACTGAAGCTTTCTTT.

This chain joins TRBV7-2 and TRBJ2-5; D is uncertain. Trimming removed 0 bases at V and 3 bases at J, with 14 bases between. This CDR3 has 16 residues. Per germline, CDR1 SGHTA and CDR2 FQGNSA. CDR3 region: CASSLASGQSKETQYF. The DNA of the CDR3 is TGTGCCAGCAGCTTAGCTTCTGGGCAGAGTAAAGAGACCCAGTACTTC. Combining the CDR3 with reference TRBV7-2 and TRBJ2-5 gives the whole variable domain GAGVSQSPSNKVTEKGKDVELRCDPISGHTALYWYRQSLGQGLEFLIYFQGNSAPDKSGLPSDRFSAERTGGSVSTLTIQRTQQEDSAVYLCASSLASGQSKETQYFGPGTRLLVL.

The chain employs TRBV4-1 and TRBJ2-3; 8 bases line up with TRBD2. CDR3 length: 17 amino acids. Looked up from germline, CDR1 is MGHRA and CDR2 is YSYEKL. V lost 0 bases, J lost 10 bases, and 15 bases stayed unmatched. The CDR3 spells CASSQDLSHRTSSSQYF. CDR3 coding DNA: TGCGCCAGCAGCCAAGACCTCTCTCATAGGACTAGCTCGTCGCAGTATTTT.

This chain uses TRBV11-2 with TRBJ2-7, with TRBD1 identical over 7 bases. The CDR3 has 17 amino acids. The junction had 20 bases not matched to a gene; V was cut back by 4 bases and J by 8 bases. CDR1 and CDR2 from the germline V gene are SGHAT and FQNNGV. CDR3 residues: CASSSSRTTGQRAKQYF. The CDR3 DNA reads as TGTGCCAGCAGCTCCTCGCGAACTACGGGACAGAGAGCTAAGCAGTACTTC.

The chain has TRBV13 and TRBJ2-1; possibly TRBD2 for D (6 bases). Germline V gene sequence: CDR1 PRHDT, CDR2 FYEKMQ (reference sequence). The CDR3 sequence is 12 residues long. V gave up 0 bases and J gave up 9 bases, with 6 bases separating them. The chain's CDR3 is CASSLGGGEQFF. DNA for the CDR3: TGTGCCAGCAGCTTAGGGGGGGGTGAGCAGTTCTTC. Variable domain in full (rest from reference TRBV13 and TRBJ2-1): AAGVIQSPRHLIKEKRETATLKCYPIPRHDTVYWYQQGPGQDPQFLISFYEKMQSDKGSIPDRFSAQQFSDYHSELNMSSLELGDSALYFCASSLGGGEQFFGPGTRLTVL.

This clone appeared a few times. The chain joins TRBV10-3 to TRBJ2-7; weak D call: TRBD1 (6 bases). V dropped 5 bases and J dropped 6 bases, with 14 bases sitting between them. The CDR3 has 13 residues. Germline V gene lookup returns CDR1 ENHRY and CDR2 SYGVKD. This CDR3 is CAISYREKSEQYF. The DNA of the CDR3 is TGTGCCATCAGTTACAGGGAGAAGAGCGAGCAGTACTTC.

The rearrangement uses TRBV11-2 and TRBJ2-1; 10 bases match TRBD2. The germline V gene encodes CDR1 SGHAT and CDR2 FQNNGV. V lost 1 base to trimming and J lost 10 bases; unmatched junction nucleotides: 16. There are 18 residues in the CDR3. The CDR3 DNA follows: TGTGCCAGCAGCTTAGGAGATCTAGCAGCGGGAGGGCGGCGGGAGCAGTTCTTC. This codes for CASSLGDLAAGGRREQFF.

This clone showed up just once. The chain recombines TRBV18 with TRBJ2-1, with TRBD2 matching 14 bases. This CDR3 contains 17 residues. V was clipped by 5 bases and J by 9 bases; unmatched bases: 12. Looked up from germline, CDR1 is KGHSH and CDR2 is LQKENI. CDR3 bases: TGTGCCAGCTCAGCAAGGATGACTAGCGGGGGGGATAGTGAGCAGTTCTTC. Protein: CASSARMTSGGDSEQFF.

This clone showed up just once. This chain connects TRBV7-9 to TRBJ2-1, with D possibly TRBD2 on 5 matching bases. Germline V gene sequence: CDR1 SEHNR, CDR2 FQNEAQ (reference sequence). Trimming stripped 7 bases from V and 8 bases from J, with 15 bases between. This CDR3 contains 13 residues. The CDR3 protein is CASTTPGYYEQFF. In DNA, the CDR3 is TGTGCCAGCACCACCCCGGGATACTATGAGCAGTTCTTC.

J is TRBJ2-5 and V is TRBV4-1, with 8 bases that match TRBD2. With V trimmed by 6 bases and J by 4 bases, 7 bases remained unmatched. Germline V gene lookup returns CDR1 MGHRA and CDR2 YSYEKL. The CDR3 loop spans 14 amino acids. CDR3 in DNA: TGCGCCAGCAGTGACGGGGGGGTTTTAGAGACCCAGTACTTC. Translating it yields CASSDGGVLETQYF.